One sample yielded the 13 T cell receptor beta chains listed below, sequenced in a study of T cell repertoires in cytomegalovirus infection. TCRdb passed the reads through MiXCR, listing each CDR3 protein once. The sample consists of about 570,000 distinct CDR3 sequences, 35% to 50% of them appearing once. Their target antigens are unknown. This material consisted of cultured PBMCs, taken from culture after CMV antigen stimulation. All receptors come from a human donor in good health (CMV status not recorded). Some clones in this sample may be carry-over from other donors' samples.

The gene calls are TRBV11-2 and TRBJ2-7; TRBD1 is a possible D gene (6 bases). V was shortened by 5 bases and J by 2 bases, with 10 bases between the two germline ends. CDR3 size: 13 residues. CDR1 is SGHAT, CDR2 FQNNGV, per germline. The CDR3 loop reads CASSARQAYEQYF. DNA for the CDR3: TGTGCCAGCAGCGCCCGACAGGCCTACGAGCAGTACTTC. The variable domain in full, with the rest retrieved from reference TRBV11-2 and TRBJ2-7, is EAGVAQSPRYKIIEKRQSVAFWCNPISGHATLYWYQQILGQGPKLLIQFQNNGVVDDSQLPKDRFSAERLKGVDSTLKIQPAKLEDSAVYLCASSARQAYEQYFGPGTRLTVT.

In its sample, this clonotype was seen a few times. This chain links TRBV6-1 with TRBJ1-6; D unresolved. Trimming left V 2 bases short and J 8 bases short, with 10 bases between. Germline V gene data show CDR1 as MNHNS and CDR2 as SASEGT. CDR3 length: 14 amino acids. CDR3 nucleotide sequence: TGTGCCAGCAGTGAAAGAACACTAGATTCACCCCTCCACTTT. Its translation is CASSERTLDSPLHF.

The chain joins TRBV7-2 to TRBJ2-7; TRBD2 matches at 10 bases. CDR3 length equals 16 residues. Germline V gene lookup returns CDR1 SGHTA and CDR2 FQGNSA. The V segment lost 5 bases and the J segment 3 bases; nucleotides outside the gene matches: 10. The CDR3 region has the DNA TGTGCCAGCAGCCTCATGGGACTAGCGCCACTCTACGAGCAGTACTTC. Translated: CASSLMGLAPLYEQYF.

This clonotype has a handful of counts. The chain is built from TRBV7-9 and TRBJ2-1; TRBD2 agrees at 14 bases. The CDR3 has 17 residues. CDR1 and CDR2 (germline): SEHNR, FQNEAQ (reference sequence). Losses at the gene ends were 7 bases for V and 0 bases for J; bases not matched to a gene: 5. CDR3 protein: CASIPGLAGASYNEQFF. The CDR3 DNA reads as TGTGCCAGCATCCCGGGACTAGCGGGGGCCTCCTACAATGAGCAGTTCTTC.

The chain has TRBV4-3 and TRBJ1-1; 7 bases are a match to TRBD1. Trimming cost V 1 base and J 8 bases; bases outside gene matches: 10. Germline-derived CDR1 and CDR2 are LGHNA and YSLEER. The CDR3 length is 15 residues. The CDR3 DNA is TGCGCCAGCAGCCAAGCCGGGACAGCTAGGACGGAAGCTTTCTTT. It yields the protein CASSQAGTARTEAFF.

This chain joins TRBV7-2 and TRBJ2-2; 13 bases align to TRBD2. CDR1 and CDR2 from the germline V gene are SGHTA and FQGNSA. The trim removed 3 bases at V and 5 bases at J, leaving 6 bases unmatched. The CDR3 contains 17 residues. The CDR3 protein is CASSFLLAGGHTGELFF. In DNA form, the CDR3 reads TGTGCCAGCAGCTTCCTACTAGCGGGGGGGCATACCGGGGAGCTGTTTTTT.

The rearrangement uses TRBV20-1 and TRBJ1-5; 9 bases align to TRBD1. Germline assignment: CDR1 DFQATT and CDR2 SNEGSKA (reference sequence). This CDR3 comprises 16 residues. With 6 bases clipped from V and 0 bases from J, the junction kept 9 bases outside the gene matches. CDR3 DNA sequence: TGCAGTGCCGGGACAGGGATGACCTATAGCAATCAGCCCCAGCATTTT. Translating gives CSAGTGMTYSNQPQHF.

This rearrangement joins TRBV20-1 to TRBJ1-3; D is perhaps TRBD1 (5 bases). From germline, CDR1 is DFQATT and CDR2 SNEGSKA (reference sequence). The CDR3 is 16 amino acids. V was shortened by 0 bases and J by 0 bases, with 12 bases between the two germline ends. DNA for the CDR3: TGCAGTGCTAGAGATCGTCGACAGAGCTCTGGAAACACCATATATTTT. Translation gives CSARDRRQSSGNTIYF.

The chain's CDR3 is CASTLGGGDNEQFF. The CDR3 nucleotides are TGTGCCAGCACCCTGGGGGGGGGAGACAATGAGCAGTTCTTC. The rearrangement uses TRBV12-3 or TRBV12-4 and TRBJ2-1; 7 nucleotides line up with TRBD2. This CDR3 is 14 amino acids long. V lost 7 bases and J lost 5; bases outside the gene matches: 8.

The gene calls are TRBV7-1 and TRBJ2-2, with 10 bases aligning to TRBD2. TRBV7-1 belongs to the ORF category, with a function that is uncertain. The CDR3 is 23 amino acids. After removal of 5 bases from V and 0 bases from J, the junction contained 24 bases not matched to a gene. The CDR3 loop is CASSTPGTDGLAVTYANTGELFF. Here the CDR3 DNA reads TGTGCCAGCAGCACCCCCGGGACAGATGGACTAGCGGTCACTTACGCGAACACCGGGGAGCTGTTTTTT.

This chain uses TRBV7-8 with TRBJ2-1, with a tentative D call TRBD1 (5 bases). Deletions cut 1 base from V and 2 bases from J, with 9 bases between. The CDR3 has 15 residues. CDR1 is SGHVS, CDR2 FQNEAQ, per germline. DNA of the CDR3: TGTGCCAGCAGCTTAGATCGCAGGGCCTACAATGAGCAGTTCTTC. This codes for CASSLDRRAYNEQFF.

The gene calls are TRBV12-3 or TRBV12-4 and TRBJ2-1; 8 bases align to TRBD2. V was clipped by 6 bases and J by 3 bases; unmatched bases: 7. The CDR3 length is 15 residues. CDR3 coding DNA: TGTGCCAGCAGCCCCCGGGGGGGTCACTACAATGAGCAGTTCTTC. The encoded protein is CASSPRGGHYNEQFF.

The chain combines TRBV19 with TRBJ1-2; D remains ambiguous. The CDR3 has 14 residues. The V end was cut by 7 bases, the J end by 5 bases, with 17 bases between. CDR1 is LNHDA and CDR2 is SQIVND in the germline V gene (reference sequence). Here the CDR3 reads CASNEGSGAYGYTF. CDR3 DNA sequence: TGTGCCAGTAACGAAGGGTCGGGCGCTTATGGCTACACCTTC. Full variable domain (missing parts from reference TRBV19 and TRBJ1-2): DGGITQSPKYLFRKEGQNVTLSCEQNLNHDAMYWYRQDPGQGLRLIYYSQIVNDFQKGDIAEGYSVSREKKESFPLTVTSAQKNPTAFYLCASNEGSGAYGYTFGSGTRLTVV.